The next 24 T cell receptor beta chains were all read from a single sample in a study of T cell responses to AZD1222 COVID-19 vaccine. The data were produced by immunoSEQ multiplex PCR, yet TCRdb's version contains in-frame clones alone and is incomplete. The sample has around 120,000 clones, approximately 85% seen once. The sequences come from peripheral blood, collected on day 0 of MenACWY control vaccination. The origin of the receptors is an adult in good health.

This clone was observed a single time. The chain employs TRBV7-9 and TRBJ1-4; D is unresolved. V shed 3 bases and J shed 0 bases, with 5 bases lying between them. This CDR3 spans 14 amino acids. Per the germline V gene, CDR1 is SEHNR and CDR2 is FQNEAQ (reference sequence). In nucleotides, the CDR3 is TGTGCCAGCAGCTTTGGCGCAACTAATGAAAAACTGTTTTTT. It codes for CASSFGATNEKLFF. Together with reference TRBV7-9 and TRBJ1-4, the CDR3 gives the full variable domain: DTGVSQNPRHKITKRGQNVTFRCDPISEHNRLYWYRQTLGQGPEFLTYFQNEAQLEKSRLLSDRFSAERPKGSFSTLEIQRTEQGDSAMYLCASSFGATNEKLFFGSGTQLSVL.

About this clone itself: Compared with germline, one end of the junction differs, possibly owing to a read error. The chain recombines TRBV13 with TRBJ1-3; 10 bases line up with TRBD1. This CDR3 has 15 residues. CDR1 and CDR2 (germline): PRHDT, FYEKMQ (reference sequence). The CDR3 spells CASSLDRGLGNTIYF. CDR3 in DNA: TGTGCCAGCAGTTTAGACAGGGGGCTTGGAAACACCATATATTTT.

The CDR3 DNA sequence: TGTGCCAGCAGCTTGCGCACCGGCACAGATACGCAGTATTTT. Translation: CASSLRTGTDTQYF. The chain recombines TRBV5-4 with TRBJ2-3; unclear D gene. V gave up 1 base and J gave up 1 base, with 7 bases separating them. The CDR3 runs to 14 residues. Looked up from germline, CDR1 is SGHNT and CDR2 is YYREEE (reference sequence).

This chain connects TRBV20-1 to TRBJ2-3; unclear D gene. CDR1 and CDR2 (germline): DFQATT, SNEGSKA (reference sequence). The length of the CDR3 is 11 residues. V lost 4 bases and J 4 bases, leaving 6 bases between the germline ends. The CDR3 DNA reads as TGCAGTGCTATGAGTGCAGATACGCAGTATTTT. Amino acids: CSAMSADTQYF.

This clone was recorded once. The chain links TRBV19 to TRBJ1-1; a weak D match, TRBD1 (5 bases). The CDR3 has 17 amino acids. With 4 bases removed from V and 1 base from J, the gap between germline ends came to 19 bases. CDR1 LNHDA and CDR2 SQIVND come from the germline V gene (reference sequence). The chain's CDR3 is CASSNRPMVGGNTEAFF. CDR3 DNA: TGTGCCAGTAGTAATCGGCCCATGGTGGGGGGGAACACTGAAGCTTTCTTT.

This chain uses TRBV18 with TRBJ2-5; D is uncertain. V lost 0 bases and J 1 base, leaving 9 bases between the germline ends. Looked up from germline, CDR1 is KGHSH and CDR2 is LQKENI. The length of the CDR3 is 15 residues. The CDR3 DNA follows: TGTGCCAGCTCACCACCTGGCCGCAGCCAAGAGACCCAGTACTTC. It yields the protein CASSPPGRSQETQYF. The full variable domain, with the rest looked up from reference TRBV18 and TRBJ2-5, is NAGVMQNPRHLVRRRGQEARLRCSPMKGHSHVYWYRQLPEEGLKFMVYLQKENIIDESGMPKERFSAEFPKEGPSILRIQQVVRGDSAAYFCASSPPGRSQETQYFGPGTRLLVL.

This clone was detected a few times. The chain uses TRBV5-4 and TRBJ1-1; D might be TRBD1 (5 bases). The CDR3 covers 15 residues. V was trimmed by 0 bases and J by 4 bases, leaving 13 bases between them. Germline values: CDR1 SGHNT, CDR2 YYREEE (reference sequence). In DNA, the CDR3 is TGTGCCAGCAGCTTGGAAGCGACAGTGGGCACTGAAGCTTTCTTT. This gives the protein CASSLEATVGTEAFF.

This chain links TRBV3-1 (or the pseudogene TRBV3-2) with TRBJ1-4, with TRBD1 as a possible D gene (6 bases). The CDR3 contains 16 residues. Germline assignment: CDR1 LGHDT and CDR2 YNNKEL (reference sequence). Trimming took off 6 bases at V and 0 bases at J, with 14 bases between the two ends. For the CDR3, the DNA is TGTGCCAGCAGTCACAGGGAAATTGCAACTAATGAAAAACTGTTTTTT. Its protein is CASSHREIATNEKLFF.

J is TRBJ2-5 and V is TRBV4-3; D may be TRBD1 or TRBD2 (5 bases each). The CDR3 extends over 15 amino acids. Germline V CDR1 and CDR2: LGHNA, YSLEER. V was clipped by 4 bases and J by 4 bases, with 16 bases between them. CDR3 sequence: CASSPGNQGAETQYF. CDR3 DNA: TGCGCCAGCAGCCCAGGTAATCAGGGAGCAGAGACCCAGTACTTC.

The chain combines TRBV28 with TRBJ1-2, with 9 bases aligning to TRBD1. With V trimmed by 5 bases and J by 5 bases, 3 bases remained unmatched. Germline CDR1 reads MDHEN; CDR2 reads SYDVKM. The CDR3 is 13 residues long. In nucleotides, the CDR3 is TGTGCCAGCAGTACACAGGGGGCTTATGGCTACACCTTC. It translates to CASSTQGAYGYTF.

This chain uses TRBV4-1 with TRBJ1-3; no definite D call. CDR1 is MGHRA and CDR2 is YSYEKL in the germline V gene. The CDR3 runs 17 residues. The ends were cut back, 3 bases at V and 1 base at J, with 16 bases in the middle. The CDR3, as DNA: TGCGCCAGCAGCCAGGGTTCCCCGTACTCTTCTGGAAACACCATATATTTT. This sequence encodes CASSQGSPYSSGNTIYF.

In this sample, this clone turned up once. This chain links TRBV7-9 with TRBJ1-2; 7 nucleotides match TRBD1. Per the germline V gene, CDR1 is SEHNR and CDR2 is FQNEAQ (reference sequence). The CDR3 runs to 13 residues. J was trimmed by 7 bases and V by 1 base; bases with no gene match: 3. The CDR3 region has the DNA TGTGCCAGCAGCTTAGAAGGGACAGTTGGCTACACCTTC. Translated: CASSLEGTVGYTF.

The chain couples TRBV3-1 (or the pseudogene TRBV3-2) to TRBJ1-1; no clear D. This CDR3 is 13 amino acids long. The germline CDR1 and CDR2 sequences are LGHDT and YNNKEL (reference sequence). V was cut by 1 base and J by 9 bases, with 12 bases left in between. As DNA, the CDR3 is TGTGCCAGCAGCCAAGCTAACCTCGGAAAAGCTTTCTTT. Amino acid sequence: CASSQANLGKAFF.

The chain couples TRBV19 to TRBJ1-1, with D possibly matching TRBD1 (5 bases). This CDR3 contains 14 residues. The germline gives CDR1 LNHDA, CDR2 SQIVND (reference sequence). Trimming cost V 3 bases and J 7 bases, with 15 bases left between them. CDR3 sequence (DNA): TGTGCCAGTAGTATCACCGGGGGAAAGCGTGAAGCTTTCTTT. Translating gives CASSITGGKREAFF.

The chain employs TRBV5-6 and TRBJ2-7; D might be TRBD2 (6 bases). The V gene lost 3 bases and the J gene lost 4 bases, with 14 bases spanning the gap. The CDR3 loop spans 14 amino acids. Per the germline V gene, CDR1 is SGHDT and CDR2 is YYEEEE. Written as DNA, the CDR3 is TGTGCCAGCAGCTCGCCGGGACTCTTATACGAGCAGTACTTC. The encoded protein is CASSSPGLLYEQYF. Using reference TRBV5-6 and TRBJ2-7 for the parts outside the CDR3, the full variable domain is DAGVTQSPTHLIKTRGQQVTLRCSPKSGHDTVSWYQQALGQGPQFIFQYYEEEERQRGNFPDRFSGHQFPNYSSELNVNALLLGDSALYLCASSSPGLLYEQYFGPGTRLTVT.

CDR3 region: CASSMRTGSYEQYF. DNA of the CDR3: TGTGCCAGCAGCATGAGGACAGGGTCCTACGAGCAGTACTTC. V gene TRBV7-2 combines with J gene TRBJ2-7, with 8 bases identical to TRBD1. Trimming at V came to 5 bases and at J to 1 base, leaving 4 bases not matched to a gene. Germline CDR1 and CDR2: SGHTA and FQGNSA. This CDR3 spans 14 amino acids.

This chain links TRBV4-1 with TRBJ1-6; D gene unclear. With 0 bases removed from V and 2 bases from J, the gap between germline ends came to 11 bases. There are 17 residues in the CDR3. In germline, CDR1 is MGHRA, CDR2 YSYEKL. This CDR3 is CASSQESSETYNSPLHF. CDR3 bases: TGCGCCAGCAGCCAAGAGAGTTCAGAGACCTATAATTCACCCCTCCACTTT.

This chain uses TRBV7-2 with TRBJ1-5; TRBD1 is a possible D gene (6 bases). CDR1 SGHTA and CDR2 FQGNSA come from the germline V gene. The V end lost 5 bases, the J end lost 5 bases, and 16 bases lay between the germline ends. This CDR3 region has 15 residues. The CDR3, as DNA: TGTGCCAGCAGCCCCGGACAGTCGTCCTATCAGCCCCAGCATTTT. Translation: CASSPGQSSYQPQHF.

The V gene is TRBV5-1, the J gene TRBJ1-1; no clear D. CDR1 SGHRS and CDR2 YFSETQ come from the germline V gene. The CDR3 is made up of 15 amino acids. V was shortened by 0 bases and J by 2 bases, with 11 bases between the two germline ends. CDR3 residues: CASSLVGSRNTEAFF. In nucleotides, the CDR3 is TGCGCCAGCAGCTTGGTTGGCAGCCGAAACACTGAAGCTTTCTTT. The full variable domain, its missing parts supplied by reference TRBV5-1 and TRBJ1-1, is KAGVTQTPRYLIKTRGQQVTLSCSPISGHRSVSWYQQTPGQGLQFLFEYFSETQRNKGNFPGRFSGRQFSNSRSEMNVSTLELGDSALYLCASSLVGSRNTEAFFGQGTRLTVV.

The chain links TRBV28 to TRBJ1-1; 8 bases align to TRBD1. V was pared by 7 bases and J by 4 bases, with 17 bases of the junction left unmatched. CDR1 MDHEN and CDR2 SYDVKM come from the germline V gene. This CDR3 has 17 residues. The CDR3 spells CASTTRDGGQGSTEAFF. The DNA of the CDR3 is TGTGCCAGCACCACCCGGGACGGAGGACAGGGAAGCACTGAAGCTTTCTTT.

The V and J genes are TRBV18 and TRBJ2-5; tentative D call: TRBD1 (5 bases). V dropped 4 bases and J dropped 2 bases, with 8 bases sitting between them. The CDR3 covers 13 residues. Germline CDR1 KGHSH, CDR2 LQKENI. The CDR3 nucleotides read TGTGCCAGCTCACAGAACAGGCAAGAGACCCAGTACTTC. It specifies CASSQNRQETQYF.

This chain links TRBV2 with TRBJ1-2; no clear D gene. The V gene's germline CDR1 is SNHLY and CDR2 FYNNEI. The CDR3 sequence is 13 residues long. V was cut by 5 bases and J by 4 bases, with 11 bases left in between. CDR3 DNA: TGTGCCAGCAGTACCCAACGGGGCTATGGCTACACCTTC. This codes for CASSTQRGYGYTF.

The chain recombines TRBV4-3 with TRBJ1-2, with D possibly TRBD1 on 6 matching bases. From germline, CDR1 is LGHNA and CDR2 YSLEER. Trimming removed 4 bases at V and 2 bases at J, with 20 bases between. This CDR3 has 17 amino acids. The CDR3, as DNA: TGCGCCAGCAGCCTGACGGGACACAAATCCCAAAACTATGGCTACACCTTC. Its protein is CASSLTGHKSQNYGYTF.

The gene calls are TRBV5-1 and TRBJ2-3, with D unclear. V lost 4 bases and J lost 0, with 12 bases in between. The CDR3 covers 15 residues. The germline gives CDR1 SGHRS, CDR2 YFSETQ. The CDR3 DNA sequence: TGCGCCAGCAGCCTAACAGCGACTAGCACAGATACGCAGTATTTT. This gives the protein CASSLTATSTDTQYF.